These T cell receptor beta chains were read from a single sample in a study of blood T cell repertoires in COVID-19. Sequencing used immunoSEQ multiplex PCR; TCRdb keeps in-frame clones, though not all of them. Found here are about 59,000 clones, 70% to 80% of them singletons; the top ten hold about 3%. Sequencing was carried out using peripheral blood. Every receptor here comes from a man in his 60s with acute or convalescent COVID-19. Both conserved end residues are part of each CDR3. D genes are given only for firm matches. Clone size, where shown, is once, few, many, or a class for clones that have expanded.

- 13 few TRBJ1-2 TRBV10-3 CAVNSGTTNGYTF TGTGCCGTCAATTCCGGGACTACCAATGGCTACACCTTC
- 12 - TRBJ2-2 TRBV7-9 CASSSFGGELFF TGTGCCAGCAGCTCTTTCGGCGGGGAGCTGTTTTTT
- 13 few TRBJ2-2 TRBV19 CASGLLSAGELFF TGTGCCAGTGGACTACTTTCGGCCGGGGAGCTGTTTTTT
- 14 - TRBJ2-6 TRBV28 CASSDGSGANVLTF TGTGCCAGCTCAGACGGGTCTGGGGCCAACGTCCTGACTTTC
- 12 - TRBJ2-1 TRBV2 CASRPQGNEQFF TGTGCCAGCAGACCTCAGGGAAATGAGCAGTTCTTC
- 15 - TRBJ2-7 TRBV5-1 CASSLLSAEGYEQYF TGCGCCAGCAGCTTACTTTCCGCGGAGGGCTACGAGCAGTACTTC
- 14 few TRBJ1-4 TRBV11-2 CASSSRDSGDKLFF TGTGCCAGCAGCTCCCGGGACTCGGGAGACAAACTGTTTTTT
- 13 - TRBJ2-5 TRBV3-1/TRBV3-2 CASSQMRYETQYF TGTGCCAGCAGCCAAATGCGATACGAGACCCAGTACTTC
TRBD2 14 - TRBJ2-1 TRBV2 CASSPGLAGAEQFF TGTGCCAGCAGTCCGGGACTAGCGGGGGCTGAGCAGTTCTTC
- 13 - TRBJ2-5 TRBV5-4 CASKSQDQETQYF TGTGCCAGCAAATCACAGGACCAAGAGACCCAGTACTTC
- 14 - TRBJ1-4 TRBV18 CASSPRQENEKLFF TGTGCCAGCTCACCACGACAGGAGAATGAAAAACTGTTTTTT
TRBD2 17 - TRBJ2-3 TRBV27 CASSFGGGTRRTDTQYF TGTGCCAGCAGTTTTGGCGGGGGGACCCGGAGGACAGATACGCAGTATTTT
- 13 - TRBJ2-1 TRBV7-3 CASSAGSYNEQFF TGTGCCAGTTCAGCGGGCTCCTACAATGAGCAGTTCTTC
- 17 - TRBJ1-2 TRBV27 CASSSLVSLQGNYGYTF TGTGCCAGCAGCTCCCTCGTTTCCCTACAGGGCAACTATGGCTACACCTTC
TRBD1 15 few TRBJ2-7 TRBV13 CASSPRPDRGYEQYF TGTGCCAGCAGCCCACGCCCGGACAGGGGCTACGAGCAGTACTTC
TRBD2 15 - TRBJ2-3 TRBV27 CASIEGGRGTDTQYF TGTGCCAGCATTGAGGGCGGGAGAGGCACAGATACGCAGTATTTT
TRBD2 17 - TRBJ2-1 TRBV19 CASSLPWGSGSLNEQFF TGTGCCAGTAGTCTTCCTTGGGGTAGCGGGAGCCTCAATGAGCAGTTCTTC
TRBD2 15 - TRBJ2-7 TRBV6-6 CASSYSTSGGREQYF TGTGCCAGCAGTTACTCTACTAGCGGGGGTCGGGAGCAGTACTTC
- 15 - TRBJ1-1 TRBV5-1 CASSLGGLMNTEAFF TGCGCCAGCAGCTTGGGGGGACTCATGAACACTGAAGCTTTCTTT
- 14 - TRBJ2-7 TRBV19 CARSAGTAEWKQYF TGTGCCAGGAGTGCGGGGACAGCCGAGTGGAAGCAGTACTTC
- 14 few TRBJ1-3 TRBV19 CASSAQRSGNTIYF TGTGCCAGTAGTGCCCAGCGCTCTGGAAACACCATATATTTT
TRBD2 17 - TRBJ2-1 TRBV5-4 CASSSPGGAGSPNEQFF TGTGCCAGCAGCTCCCCAGGAGGAGCGGGATCTCCCAATGAGCAGTTCTTC
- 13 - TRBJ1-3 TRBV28 CASSSGAGYTIYF TGTGCCAGCAGTTCCGGGGCGGGGTACACCATATATTTT
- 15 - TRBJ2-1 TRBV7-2 CASRHYRESYNEQFF TGTGCCAGCAGGCACTATCGGGAATCCTACAATGAGCAGTTCTTC
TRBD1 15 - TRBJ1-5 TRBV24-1 CATSPTGQLNQPQHF TGTGCCACCAGCCCCACGGGACAGTTAAATCAGCCCCAGCATTTT
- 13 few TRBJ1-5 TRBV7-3 CASSSPPCAGWHF TGTGCCAGCAGCTCCCCCCCATGTGCCGGGTGGCATTTT
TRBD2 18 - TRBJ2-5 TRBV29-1 CSVEGPRGGGAYQETQYF TGCAGCGTTGAAGGACCCCGAGGCGGGGGTGCGTACCAAGAGACCCAGTACTTC
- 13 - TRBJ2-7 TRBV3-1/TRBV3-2 CASSHRVGGEQYF TGTGCCAGCAGCCACAGGGTGGGGGGCGAGCAGTACTTC
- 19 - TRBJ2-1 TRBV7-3 CASSSRTQDSTSQENEQFF TGTGCCAGCAGCTCCCGGACACAAGATTCGACTAGTCAGGAGAATGAGCAGTTCTTC
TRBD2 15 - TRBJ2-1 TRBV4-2 CASSQRLAGGNEQFF TGTGCCAGCAGCCAAAGACTAGCGGGCGGCAATGAGCAGTTCTTC
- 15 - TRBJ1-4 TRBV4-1 CASSQEVRGDEKLFF TGCGCCAGCAGCCAAGAAGTCAGGGGTGATGAAAAACTGTTTTTT
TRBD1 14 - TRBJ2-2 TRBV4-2 CASSPTGDVGELFF TGTGCCAGCAGCCCGACAGGGGATGTCGGGGAGCTGTTTTTT
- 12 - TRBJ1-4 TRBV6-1 CASRGVKEKLFF TGTGCCAGCCGCGGGGTAAAGGAAAAACTGTTTTTT
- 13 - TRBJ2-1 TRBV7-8 CASSFGPQGEQFF TGTGCCAGCAGCTTTGGCCCCCAGGGTGAGCAGTTCTTC
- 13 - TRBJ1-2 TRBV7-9 CASSLTANYGYTF TGTGCCAGCAGCTTAACAGCTAACTATGGCTACACCTTC
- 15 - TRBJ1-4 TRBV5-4 CASSRDSSTNEKLFF TGTGCCAGCAGCCGAGACAGCTCAACTAATGAAAAACTGTTTTTT
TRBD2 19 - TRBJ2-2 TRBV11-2 CASSSFLLAGWGIPGELFF TGTGCCAGCAGCTCGTTCTTACTAGCGGGATGGGGCATCCCCGGGGAGCTGTTTTTT
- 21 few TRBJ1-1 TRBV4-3 CASSQDLNIGGMEAMNTEAFF TGCGCCAGCAGCCAAGATCTTAATATTGGCGGGATGGAGGCCATGAACACTGAAGCTTTCTTT
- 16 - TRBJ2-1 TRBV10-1 CASSEWTAGAINEQFF TGCGCCAGCAGTGAGTGGACAGCTGGGGCCATCAATGAGCAGTTCTTC
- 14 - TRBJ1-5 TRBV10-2 CASSGLGRGRPQHF TGCGCCAGCAGTGGACTGGGGCGGGGGCGGCCCCAGCATTTT
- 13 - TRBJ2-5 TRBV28 CASRTAYQETQYF TGTGCCAGCAGAACCGCGTACCAAGAGACCCAGTACTTC
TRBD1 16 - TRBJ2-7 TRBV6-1 CASSVGTGFEPYEQYF TGTGCCAGCAGTGTCGGGACAGGATTCGAGCCCTACGAGCAGTACTTC
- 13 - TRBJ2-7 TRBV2 CASRDWGPYEQYF TGTGCCAGCAGGGACTGGGGTCCCTACGAGCAGTACTTC
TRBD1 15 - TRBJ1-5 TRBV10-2 CASSWDRWGNQPQHF TGCGCCAGCAGTTGGGACAGATGGGGGAATCAGCCCCAGCATTTT
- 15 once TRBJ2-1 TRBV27 CASSMDSFSYNEQFF TGTGCCAGCAGCATGGACAGTTTCTCCTACAATGAGCAGTTCTTC
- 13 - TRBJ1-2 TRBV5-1 CASSLDAVSGYTF TGCGCCAGCAGCTTGGACGCAGTTTCTGGCTACACCTTC
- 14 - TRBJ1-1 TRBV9 CASSSRTEDTEAFF TGTGCCAGCAGCTCTAGGACAGAGGACACTGAAGCTTTCTTT
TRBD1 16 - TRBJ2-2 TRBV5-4 CASSLKTGGNTGELFF TGTGCCAGCAGCTTGAAGACAGGGGGGAACACCGGGGAGCTGTTTTTT
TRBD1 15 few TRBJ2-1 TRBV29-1 CSVDAGTGPYNEQFF TGCAGCGTCGACGCCGGGACAGGCCCCTACAATGAGCAGTTCTTC
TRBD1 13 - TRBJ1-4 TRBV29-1 CSVVVQGDEKLFF TGCAGCGTTGTGGTACAGGGGGATGAAAAACTGTTTTTT
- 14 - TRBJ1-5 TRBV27 CASSLSSSYQPQHF TGTGCCAGCAGTTTATCGAGCTCCTATCAGCCCCAGCATTTT
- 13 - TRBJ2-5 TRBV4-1 CASSQDYRGQQYF TGCGCCAGCAGCCAAGACTATCGGGGACAACAGTACTTC
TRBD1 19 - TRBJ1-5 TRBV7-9 CASSMSTGTGGASNQPQHF TGTGCCAGCAGCATGTCCACCGGGACAGGGGGCGCGTCGAATCAGCCCCAGCATTTT
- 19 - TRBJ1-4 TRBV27 CASSLPETRSPPTNEKLFF TGTGCCAGCAGTTTACCGGAGACCCGTTCCCCACCAACTAATGAAAAACTGTTTTTT